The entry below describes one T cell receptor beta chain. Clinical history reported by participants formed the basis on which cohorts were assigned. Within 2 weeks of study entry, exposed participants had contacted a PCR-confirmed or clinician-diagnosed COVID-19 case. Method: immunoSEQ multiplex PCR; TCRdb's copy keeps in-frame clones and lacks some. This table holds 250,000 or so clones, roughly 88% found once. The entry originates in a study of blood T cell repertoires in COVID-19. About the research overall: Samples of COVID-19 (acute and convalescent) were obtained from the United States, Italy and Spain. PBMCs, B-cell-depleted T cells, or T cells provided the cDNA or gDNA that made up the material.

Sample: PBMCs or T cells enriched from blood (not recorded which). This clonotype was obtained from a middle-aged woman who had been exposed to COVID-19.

The CDR3: CASSRDWLYNSPLHF. Written as DNA, the CDR3 is TGTGCCAGCAGTAGGGACTGGCTATATAATTCACCCCTCCACTTT. The chain employs TRBV27 and TRBJ1-6; D may be TRBD1 (5 bases). V dropped 5 bases and J dropped 4 bases, with 12 bases sitting between them. The CDR3 runs to 15 residues. Looked up from germline, CDR1 is MNHEY and CDR2 is SMNVEV (reference sequence).